This TCR beta chain was sequenced during a study of read filtering for tumor transcriptome and immune sequencing (dated by TCRdb to 2019 to 2021). About the full investigation: The cohort had around 18 male and over 12 female patients with a mean age of roughly 70 years, ranging from roughly 40 to 90. Under revised international staging, roughly eight patients fell into R-ISS I, more than 15 into R-ISS II and six or seven into R-ISS III. After DNase treatment, whole-transcriptome libraries were prepared using the TruSeq RNA Access Library Prep Kit. TCR-region mapped reads per sample ranged from about 4.05 to 11 million with IR-seq versus only about 75 to 1,400 with RNA-seq. The study compared TCR repertoires from targeted immune repertoire sequencing and bulk whole-transcriptome sequencing run on the same bone marrow samples. As a main aim, a read-filtering strategy for immune repertoire data was addressed, with the specific question being whether clonotypes supported by a single read should be removed.

Study-level results and caveats: The correlation between IR-seq and RNA-seq shared clonotype proportions was increased by removal of single-read clonotypes. In IR-seq, about 82% of clonotypes but 3% to 4.5% of total reads were represented by single-read clonotypes, whereas in RNA-seq, 60% to 75% of clonotypes and around 40% of reads were represented by single-read clonotypes. The sorted CD138-negative fraction was composed of a mixed bone marrow immune population rather than of purified T cells. Compared with RNA-seq, IR-seq captured clonotypes at much greater depth and more reliably, and a smaller IR-seq throughput was enough to identify most of the shared clonotypes.

In the germline V gene (reference sequence), CDR1 corresponds to LGHDT and CDR2 to YNNKEL. V is pared back by 2 bases and J by 1 base, with 3 bases lying between the germline termini. Counted from cysteine to phenylalanine, this CDR3 has 12 amino acids. Only the CDR3 DNA is retained, 36 bases long and in frame from the first base. The Immunoverse kit was used to build TCR libraries from around 420 ng RNA, with molecular barcoded adaptors covering alpha/delta and beta/gamma chains. TCR library preparation used the same RNA that went into transcriptome sequencing. Sequencing of the TCR libraries was done on an Illumina HiSeq 4000 with 2 x 150 cycles. The paper's processing steps were these. TCR reads were aligned to human V, D, J and C references and assembled into CDR3 clonotypes with MiXCR, including quality filtering and error correction. The tcR package in R was used for analysis of clonotype counts and gene usage diversity. For inspection of raw mapping reads, RNA-seq reads were mapped by STAR aligner version 2.5.3a onto GRCh37 of the human genome. To test how sequencing depth affects detected clonotypes, IR-seq fastq files were randomly downsampled with Seqtk 1.3. TCRdb applied fastp at Q25 and MiXCR to the public reads, then kept only in-frame beta chains. When rows share a CDR3 protein, they turn into one entry using the most common DNA and genes. These V and J calls rely on TCRdb rather than the paper's analysis. Here the sample has tens of thousands of distinct CDR3 sequences; about a fifth occur a single time. The ten largest clones represent 9.5% to 12% of the sample.

Every patient had bone marrow sampled at the time of active disease. Ficoll-Hypaque density gradient centrifugation was used to isolate bone marrow mononuclear cells. To remove myeloma plasma cells, the cells were labeled with CD138 magnetic microbeads on a MACS separator, and CD138-negative cells were then collected by negative selection. The purity of the isolated cells was checked by flow cytometry with CD138 antibodies on an Attune NxT. Total RNA was extracted with TRIzol reagent and quantified with a NanoDrop spectrophotometer. Paired RNA-seq and IR-seq were performed on each patient's CD138-negative bone marrow sample. This clonotype was seen a handful of times. Its antigen is not yet known. Per-base qualities were not stored, and no clone one base away is much larger.

The V gene is TRBV3-1 and the J gene is TRBJ2-7; the D gene lacks a confident call. The receptor was isolated from a donor older than 35 with multiple myeloma. The sequenced sample was a population of CD138-negative cells sorted from bone marrow. What this sample's cell subset or site label stands for: bone marrow mononuclear cells depleted of CD138+ plasma/myeloma cells by negative magnetic selection. The CDR3: CASSQRSYEQYF. The DNA is as follows: TGTGCCAGCAGCCAAAGATCCTACGAGCAGTACTTC.